This T cell receptor beta chain originates from a study of T cell responses to AZD1222 COVID-19 vaccine. Broader study findings: Seropositive AZD1222 recipients at baseline numbered only five or six. It should be noted that donors were predominantly white British and more often female, and clonal diversity was possibly underestimated. Reports say nearly half of spike-specific TCRs go after unmutated variant regions. CD4 TCRs covered the whole spike, strongest at regions 160-218 and 743-854.

The V gene lost 7 bases and the J gene lost 1 base, with 7 bases spanning the gap. From germline, CDR1 is MNHEY and CDR2 SVGAGI. CDR3 length: 12 amino acids. Method: immunoSEQ multiplex PCR; TCRdb's copy keeps in-frame clones and lacks some. The data contain about 93,000 clones, roughly 86% of them singletons. For this clone: Its antigen is unknown.

Source: peripheral blood, taken on day 0 of MenACWY control vaccination. The gene calls are TRBV6-5 and TRBJ1-1; D ambiguous. The TCR sequence derives from an adult in good health. The CDR3: CASIHPNTEAFF. As DNA, the CDR3 is TGTGCCAGCATCCATCCGAACACTGAAGCTTTCTTT.